The sequence of this T cell receptor (beta chain) was determined in a study of regulatory T cells in long-lasting Graves disease. Findings and caveats of the study: Persistent disease samples used TRBV28, TRBJ1-2 and TRBJ2-5 preferentially. Persistent Graves' patients showed reduced TCR diversity versus newly diagnosed patients. The number of shared public clonotypes was higher in persistent patients (around 2,700) than new patients (966).

This clonotype was observed many times. The target antigen is unknown. Investigators prepared the TCR beta libraries by applying iRepertoire HTBI primers and Arm-PCR of CDR3 regions. Authors' analysis steps: The identification of approximately 62 TRBV and some 15 TRBJ segments was made across samples. TCRdb processed the multiplex PCR reads anew with MiXCR; each CDR3 protein has one entry. These V and J calls derive from TCRdb rather than the authors' analysis. Of around 450,000 distinct CDR3 sequences in the sample, around 15% were seen once. This CDR3 contains 14 residues. Trimming removed 8 bases from V and 5 bases from J; junction bases left unmatched: 7. The germline V gene has CDR1 KGHSH and CDR2 LQKENI. Time point specified: newly diagnosed GD, antithyroid drugs for less than 3 months. Extracted RNA from PBMCs served as the source of the TCR library. The sample was also reused in another study, on T cells in Graves' hyperthyroidism and ophthalmopathy.

The specimen was peripheral blood mononuclear cells (PBMCs), collected at new diagnosis, from a patient treated with antithyroid drugs. The sequence derives from a man aged 40-49 years with Graves disease. The gene calls are TRBV18 and TRBJ1-4; 8 bases map to TRBD1. CDR3 in amino acids: CASSLDRGNEKLFF. As DNA, the CDR3 is TGTGCCAGCAGCCTTGACAGGGGCAATGAAAAACTGTTTTTT.